Following are 22 T cell receptor beta chains from one sample sequenced in a study of T cell changes during pregnancy in multiple sclerosis. TCRdb keeps only in-frame clones here, not all; method: immunoSEQ multiplex PCR. The table records 55,000 to 75,000 clones, around nine tenths of them present only once. The starting material was peripheral blood, obtained in the third trimester of pregnancy. These receptors were collected from a female donor in good health, enrolled as a control in a pregnancy study.

The chain joins TRBV5-4 to TRBJ2-1; D remains ambiguous. CDR3 length: 15 residues. Germline loops: CDR1 SGHNT, CDR2 YYREEE (reference sequence). Trimming shortened V by 0 bases and J by 1 base, and 8 bases separated the two germline ends. The CDR3 DNA follows: TGTGCCAGCAGCTTGGATGCCAGTTCCTACAATGAGCAGTTCTTC. Translating it yields CASSLDASSYNEQFF.

The CDR3 reads CASSQWGQGETNEKLFF. The CDR3 DNA follows: TGCGCCAGCAGCCAGTGGGGACAGGGAGAAACTAATGAAAAACTGTTTTTT. This chain joins TRBV4-3 and TRBJ1-4, with 9 bases identical to TRBD1. The CDR3 runs 17 residues. V was pared by 3 bases and J by 1 base, with 6 bases of the junction left unmatched. Looked up from germline, CDR1 is LGHNA and CDR2 is YSLEER.

This chain links TRBV27 with TRBJ2-6; D ambiguous. V dropped 6 bases and J dropped 0 bases, with 9 bases sitting between them. The germline gives CDR1 MNHEY, CDR2 SMNVEV (reference sequence). There are 15 residues in the CDR3. CDR3 in amino acids: CASRAFASGANVLTF. In DNA, the CDR3 is TGTGCCAGCAGGGCTTTCGCCTCTGGGGCCAACGTCCTGACTTTC.

V gene TRBV6-6 combines with J gene TRBJ2-7, with 8 nucleotides matching TRBD2. Germline CDR1 is MNHNY and CDR2 is SVGAGI (reference sequence). CDR3 length equals 13 residues. V was pared by 7 bases and J by 0 bases, with 2 bases of the junction left unmatched. The CDR3, as DNA: TGTGCCAGCACAGCGGGAGCCTCCTACGAGCAGTACTTC. This codes for CASTAGASYEQYF.

The chain joins TRBV30 to TRBJ2-1; TRBD2 aligns across 11 bases. Looked up from germline, CDR1 is GTSNPN and CDR2 is SVGIG (reference sequence). The CDR3 spans 14 residues. Losses at the gene ends were 3 bases for V and 9 bases for J; bases not matched to a gene: 7. The CDR3 loop reads CAWRWGTSGGEQFF. Here the CDR3 DNA reads TGTGCCTGGAGGTGGGGGACTAGCGGTGGTGAGCAGTTCTTC.

This chain uses TRBV18 with TRBJ2-7, with no clear D. The CDR3 is 12 amino acids. CDR1 KGHSH and CDR2 LQKENI come from the germline V gene. Trimming left V 2 bases short and J 7 bases short, with 9 bases between. This CDR3 reads CASSPVGQEQYF. The CDR3 nucleotides read TGTGCCAGCTCACCAGTTGGCCAAGAGCAGTACTTC.

The sample holds one count of this clone. The CDR3 region is CASSLSGPRSYGYTF. The DNA for the CDR3 is TGCGCCAGCAGCTTGTCAGGGCCCAGATCCTATGGCTACACCTTC. V gene TRBV5-1 combines with J gene TRBJ1-2; D may be TRBD1 (5 bases). There are 15 residues in the CDR3. Germline V gives CDR1 SGHRS, CDR2 YFSETQ. V was clipped by 1 base and J by 4 bases, with 14 bases between them.

The chain uses TRBV9 and TRBJ1-2, with 7 bases that match TRBD1. This CDR3 comprises 15 residues. Germline CDR1 SGDLS, CDR2 YYNGEE. The trim removed 0 bases at V and 7 bases at J, leaving 9 bases unmatched. The CDR3 nucleotides read TGTGCCAGCAGCGTAGAACAGGGGCCGGGGAGTGGCTACACCTTC. This sequence encodes CASSVEQGPGSGYTF.

This sequence joins TRBV7-2 and TRBJ2-5, with no clear D. The V end was cut by 1 base, the J end by 3 bases, with 12 bases between. This CDR3 has 15 amino acids. Germline CDR1 and CDR2: SGHTA and FQGNSA. CDR3 residues: CASSLGGRSEETQYF. The CDR3 DNA reads as TGTGCCAGCAGCTTAGGCGGCAGATCGGAAGAGACCCAGTACTTC. The full variable domain, with the rest looked up from reference TRBV7-2 and TRBJ2-5, is GAGVSQSPSNKVTEKGKDVELRCDPISGHTALYWYRQSLGQGLEFLIYFQGNSAPDKSGLPSDRFSAERTGGSVSTLTIQRTQQEDSAVYLCASSLGGRSEETQYFGPGTRLLVL.

The chain joins TRBV7-9 to TRBJ2-5; possible D gene TRBD2, 6 bases. Per the germline V gene, CDR1 is SEHNR and CDR2 is FQNEAQ (reference sequence). This CDR3 has 14 amino acids. V was cut by 1 base and J by 2 bases, with 8 bases left in between. DNA for the CDR3: TGTGCCAGCAGCTTAGATGGAGGGCAAGAGACCCAGTACTTC. Its protein is CASSLDGGQETQYF.

This clone was counted once. V and J are TRBV7-2 and TRBJ1-1; TRBD1 might be the D (5 bases). CDR1 and CDR2 from the germline V gene are SGHTA and FQGNSA. V gave up 3 bases and J gave up 0 bases, with 11 bases separating them. There are 15 residues in the CDR3. CDR3: CASSLGGGMNTEAFF. In DNA form, the CDR3 reads TGTGCCAGCAGCTTGGGGGGGGGAATGAACACTGAAGCTTTCTTT.

The chain links TRBV13 to TRBJ2-5; weak D call: TRBD2 (5 bases). This CDR3 has 13 amino acids. Trimming pared 4 bases from V and 1 base from J, leaving 7 bases between. Looked up from germline, CDR1 is PRHDT and CDR2 is FYEKMQ (reference sequence). The CDR3 reads CASSSGVQETQYF. DNA for the CDR3: TGTGCCAGCAGCTCCGGGGTCCAAGAGACCCAGTACTTC. The full variable domain, rest sourced from reference TRBV13 and TRBJ2-5, is AAGVIQSPRHLIKEKRETATLKCYPIPRHDTVYWYQQGPGQDPQFLISFYEKMQSDKGSIPDRFSAQQFSDYHSELNMSSLELGDSALYFCASSSGVQETQYFGPGTRLLVL.

The chain employs TRBV4-1 and TRBJ1-2; unclear D gene. The CDR3 contains 13 residues. Germline loops: CDR1 MGHRA, CDR2 YSYEKL. The V gene lost 0 bases and the J gene lost 4 bases, with 6 bases spanning the gap. The CDR3 is CASSQDPSYGYTF. DNA for the CDR3: TGCGCCAGCAGCCAAGATCCTTCCTATGGCTACACCTTC.

The gene calls are TRBV5-5 and TRBJ1-5; D is perhaps TRBD1 (6 bases). The CDR3 extends over 17 amino acids. Germline V gives CDR1 SGHKS, CDR2 YYEKEE (reference sequence). V lost 0 bases, J lost 3 bases, and 16 bases lay in between. CDR3 residues: CASSLDFRGYLNQPQHF. The DNA for the CDR3 is TGTGCCAGCAGCTTGGACTTCAGGGGATACCTCAATCAGCCCCAGCATTTT. Full variable domain (outside the CDR3, taken from reference TRBV5-5 and TRBJ1-5): DAGVTQSPTHLIKTRGQQVTLRCSPISGHKSVSWYQQVLGQGPQFIFQYYEKEERGRGNFPDRFSARQFPNYSSELNVNALLLGDSALYLCASSLDFRGYLNQPQHFGDGTRLSIL.

V gene TRBV19 combines with J gene TRBJ1-4; maybe TRBD1 (5 bases). CDR1 LNHDA and CDR2 SQIVND come from the germline V gene (reference sequence). Trimming stripped 5 bases from V and 3 bases from J, with 10 bases between. The CDR3 runs 14 residues. CDR3 sequence: CASSARVANEKLFF. DNA of the CDR3: TGTGCCAGTAGTGCCAGGGTCGCTAATGAAAAACTGTTTTTT.

The J gene is TRBJ1-1, the V gene TRBV5-6; 8 nucleotides align to TRBD1. V lost 2 bases to trimming and J lost 11 bases; unmatched junction nucleotides: 8. Germline loops: CDR1 SGHDT, CDR2 YYEEEE. CDR3 size: 13 residues. The CDR3: CASSFVRGPGAFF. DNA for the CDR3: TGTGCCAGCAGCTTCGTCAGGGGGCCAGGGGCTTTCTTT.

V is TRBV19 and J is TRBJ2-7; 8 nucleotides agree with TRBD1. From germline, CDR1 is LNHDA and CDR2 SQIVND (reference sequence). V trimming: 5 bases; J trimming: 6 bases; junction bases outside the gene matches: 9. The CDR3 has 14 amino acids. CDR3 nucleotide sequence: TGTGCCAGTAGTCCTCACCGGACAGGGTCCGAGCAGTACTTC. This encodes CASSPHRTGSEQYF.

This chain links TRBV4-3 with TRBJ2-5; D perhaps matches TRBD2 (5 bases). Trimming removed 2 bases at V and 2 bases at J, with 12 bases between. Per the germline V gene, CDR1 is LGHNA and CDR2 is YSLEER. The length of the CDR3 is 15 residues. The CDR3 reads CASSQRAEGQETQYF. Here the CDR3 DNA reads TGCGCCAGCAGCCAAAGGGCCGAGGGACAAGAGACCCAGTACTTC.

This rearrangement joins TRBV5-1 to TRBJ2-1, with a tentative D call TRBD1 (7 bases). With 4 bases removed from V and 11 bases from J, the gap between germline ends came to 13 bases. CDR3 size: 12 residues. Per germline, CDR1 SGHRS and CDR2 YFSETQ. The CDR3 nucleotides read TGCGCCAGCAGCGTTCAGGGGGGACAGCAGTTCTTC. Translation gives CASSVQGGQQFF.

The rearrangement joins TRBV4-3 to TRBJ2-7, with a weak D call TRBD2 (5 bases). CDR1 is LGHNA, CDR2 YSLEER, per germline. This CDR3 has 16 amino acids. Trimming shortened V by 3 bases and J by 7 bases, and 22 bases separated the two germline ends. The CDR3 sequence is CASSHSTRTGAEEQYF. The CDR3, as DNA: TGCGCCAGCAGCCACTCAACCAGGACTGGCGCCGAGGAGCAGTACTTC.

V gene TRBV19 combines with J gene TRBJ1-4; 9 positions agree with TRBD1. Germline loops: CDR1 LNHDA, CDR2 SQIVND (reference sequence). After removal of 10 bases from V and 10 bases from J, the junction contained 13 bases not matched to a gene. The CDR3 contains 14 residues. Written as DNA, the CDR3 is TGTGCCACCGGGGACAGGGCCGGCCTGGTAAAACTGTTTTTT. Amino acid sequence: CATGDRAGLVKLFF. The full variable domain, rest sourced from reference TRBV19 and TRBJ1-4, is DGGITQSPKYLFRKEGQNVTLSCEQNLNHDAMYWYRQDPGQGLRLIYYSQIVNDFQKGDIAEGYSVSREKKESFPLTVTSAQKNPTAFYLCATGDRAGLVKLFFGSGTQLSVL.

This clone has a single count. The gene calls are TRBV6-5 and TRBJ2-2; 9 bases align to TRBD1. From germline, CDR1 is MNHEY and CDR2 SVGAGI. The trim removed 4 bases at V and 1 base at J, leaving 1 base unmatched. The CDR3 contains 15 residues. DNA of the CDR3: TGTGCCAGCAGTTGGGGACAGGGGAACACCGGGGAGCTGTTTTTT. Its protein is CASSWGQGNTGELFF.